The rows below give T cell receptor beta chains drawn from one sample of a study of control samples from healthy donors and cancer patients. Generated by immunoSEQ multiplex PCR, the TCRdb table keeps only in-frame clones and is missing some. This sample yields approximately 110,000 clones, of which over 75% are seen a single time; about 4.7% belongs to the top ten. Sample: blood. The receptors were sampled from a human donor in good health. The donor label of this sample is uncertain. Each CDR3 is given with its conserved first and last residue. The order of the fields is V gene, J gene, D gene, clone size, CDR3 DNA, CDR3 protein. D genes are given only for firm matches. A row's size may be missing; if present it is once, few, many or a size class.

v_call: TRBV6-6
j_call: TRBJ2-5
d_call: TRBD1
clone_size: -
cdr3_nt: TGTGCCAGCACAGGGGGCCGGGAGACCCAGTACTTC
cdr3_aa: CASTGGRETQYF

v_call: TRBV29-1
j_call: TRBJ2-5
d_call: TRBD2
clone_size: -
cdr3_nt: TGCAGCGTTGGGCCAAGCGGGGGGGGTTGGGAGACCCAGTACTTC
cdr3_aa: CSVGPSGGGWETQYF

v_call: TRBV6-4
j_call: TRBJ1-2
d_call: TRBD1
clone_size: -
cdr3_nt: TGTGCCAGCAGGAGGGACAGGGGAAACTATGGCTACACCTTC
cdr3_aa: CASRRDRGNYGYTF

v_call: TRBV6-5
j_call: TRBJ1-1
d_call: -
clone_size: -
cdr3_nt: TGTGCCAGCAGTTACGGACAGCCGAACACTGAAGCTTTCTTT
cdr3_aa: CASSYGQPNTEAFF

v_call: TRBV12-5
j_call: TRBJ2-5
d_call: -
clone_size: -
cdr3_nt: TGTGCTAGTGGTTTATTGGACCGGGACGCCACTTACTTC
cdr3_aa: CASGLLDRDATYF

v_call: TRBV12-3/TRBV12-4
j_call: TRBJ2-1
d_call: -
clone_size: once
cdr3_nt: TGTGCCAGCAAGGGCCTCTCCTACAATGAGCAGTTCTTC
cdr3_aa: CASKGLSYNEQFF

v_call: TRBV6-6
j_call: TRBJ2-2
d_call: TRBD2
clone_size: -
cdr3_nt: TGTGCCAGCAGTACCCCCGGGACTAGATACACCGGGGAGCTGTTTTTT
cdr3_aa: CASSTPGTRYTGELFF

v_call: TRBV7-9
j_call: TRBJ1-6
d_call: TRBD1
clone_size: -
cdr3_nt: TGTGCCAGCAGCCCCCGCCGGGACAGGGGGCGATCACCCCTCCACTTT
cdr3_aa: CASSPRRDRGRSPLHF

v_call: TRBV7-9
j_call: TRBJ1-2
d_call: -
clone_size: -
cdr3_nt: TGTGCCAGCAGCTTACCATTTTACAGGGCCTCTTCTAACTATGGCTACACCTTC
cdr3_aa: CASSLPFYRASSNYGYTF

v_call: TRBV11-1
j_call: TRBJ2-2
d_call: -
clone_size: -
cdr3_nt: TGTGCCAGCAGCTCCCAGAACACCGGGGAGCTGTTTTTT
cdr3_aa: CASSSQNTGELFF

v_call: TRBV28
j_call: TRBJ1-2
d_call: -
clone_size: -
cdr3_nt: TGTGCCAGCAGTTTAGACCCTGACAACTATGGCTACACCTTC
cdr3_aa: CASSLDPDNYGYTF

v_call: TRBV5-1
j_call: TRBJ2-5
d_call: TRBD2
clone_size: once
cdr3_nt: TGCGCCAGCAGCTTGACTAGCGGCCTCCAAGAGACCCAGTACTTC
cdr3_aa: CASSLTSGLQETQYF

v_call: TRBV19
j_call: TRBJ2-3
d_call: -
clone_size: -
cdr3_nt: TGTGCCAGTAGTATTCAGGGGTCAGATACGCAGTATTTT
cdr3_aa: CASSIQGSDTQYF

v_call: TRBV30
j_call: TRBJ1-5
d_call: -
clone_size: -
cdr3_nt: TGTGCCTGGAGTGTCGGTCGGTCTTATAGCAATCAGCCCCAGCATTTT
cdr3_aa: CAWSVGRSYSNQPQHF

v_call: TRBV4-2
j_call: TRBJ1-6
d_call: -
clone_size: -
cdr3_nt: TGTGCCAGCAGCCAAGCTTTGATCACGGGGGCGCAAAATTCACCCCTCCACTTT
cdr3_aa: CASSQALITGAQNSPLHF

v_call: TRBV19
j_call: TRBJ2-2
d_call: TRBD2
clone_size: -
cdr3_nt: TGTGCCAGTAGTATAGACCCTAGCGGGGGGGTCACCGGGGAGCTGTTTTTT
cdr3_aa: CASSIDPSGGVTGELFF

v_call: TRBV6-1
j_call: TRBJ1-5
d_call: -
clone_size: -
cdr3_nt: TGTGCCAGCAGTGAAATTTTGGATCAGCCCCAGCATTTT
cdr3_aa: CASSEILDQPQHF

v_call: TRBV10-2
j_call: TRBJ1-5
d_call: -
clone_size: -
cdr3_nt: TGCGCCAGCAGTGAGTCGGGGCAGCCCCAGCATTTT
cdr3_aa: CASSESGQPQHF

v_call: TRBV5-1
j_call: TRBJ1-3
d_call: -
clone_size: -
cdr3_nt: TGCGCCAGCAGCTCATCGGATAGTGGAAACACCATATATTTT
cdr3_aa: CASSSSDSGNTIYF

v_call: TRBV29-1
j_call: TRBJ2-7
d_call: -
clone_size: -
cdr3_nt: TGCAGCGTTGAAGGAGGAACCTACGAGCAGTACTTC
cdr3_aa: CSVEGGTYEQYF

v_call: TRBV7-9
j_call: TRBJ2-1
d_call: TRBD1
clone_size: -
cdr3_nt: TGTGCCAGCAGCCCTCGATGGGGGGACAGGGAGGATGGGCAGTTCTTC
cdr3_aa: CASSPRWGDREDGQFF

v_call: TRBV2
j_call: TRBJ1-2
d_call: TRBD1
clone_size: -
cdr3_nt: TGTGCCAGCATCGGGGCAGGGGGTAGCTATGGCTACACCTTC
cdr3_aa: CASIGAGGSYGYTF